The T cell receptor beta chain under discussion was sequenced for a study of beta chain features in type 1 diabetes. Looked up from germline, CDR1 is SGHTA and CDR2 is FQGNSA. Trimming took 8 bases from V and 0 from J, leaving 11 bases between them. The CDR3 totals 15 residues. Regarding this clone: The antigen remains unidentified.

Regarding the study as a whole: For Type 1 diabetes patients, all four CD4+ subsets carried TCRB CDR3s that were moderately but significantly shorter. There were fewer insertions and more deletions at the VDJ junctions of type 1 diabetes patients. The cDNA sequencing approach could over-represent high-TCR-expressing cells.

Since all of the isolated RNA was reverse transcribed, expressed TCRB transcripts were what got sequenced. Using immunoSEQ multiplex PCR, the repertoire was profiled, and TCRdb retains in-frame clones only, with some absent. The table shows a few hundred thousand clones, with roughly 17% occurring only once. The receptor was derived from a man in his thirties or forties with type 1 diabetes. Material for sequencing was naive CD4+ T cells from blood. V usage is TRBV7-2 and J usage is TRBJ2-6; the D gene is possibly TRBD1 (5 bases). The CDR3 loop is CASSRASSGANVLTF. CDR3 coding DNA: TGTGCCAGCTCCAGGGCGAGCTCTGGGGCCAACGTCCTGACTTTC.